The sequence of this TCR beta chain was determined in a study of blood T cell repertoires in COVID-19. CDR1 MNHEY and CDR2 SVGAGI come from the germline V gene. J was trimmed by 3 bases and V by 7 bases; bases with no gene match: 5. This CDR3 has 14 amino acids. The data were produced by immunoSEQ multiplex PCR, yet TCRdb's version contains in-frame clones alone and is incomplete. The data hold about 230,000 clones, with approximately 84% observed a single time. The receptor was isolated from a woman older than 75 with acute or convalescent COVID-19. Material for sequencing was peripheral blood. This rearrangement joins TRBV6-5 to TRBJ1-2; 10 positions match TRBD1. CDR3 DNA sequence: TGTGCCAGCAACCAGGGACAGGGGTACTATGGCTACACCTTC. As protein: CASNQGQGYYGYTF.